What follows are 23 T cell receptor beta chains derived from one specimen sequenced in a study of human CD8 memory T cell subsets. Preparation of the TCR beta libraries relied on UMI-labeled 5' RACE. TCRdb re-called the 5' RACE reads and shows each CDR3 protein once, DNA omitted. The sample totals more than 8,000 distinct CDR3 sequences. Material: CD8+ T cells from PBMCs. Every receptor here comes from a human donor in good health.

This chain joins TRBV29-1 and TRBJ2-7; the D call from TCRdb, TRBD1, cannot be confirmed without DNA. Germline V gives CDR1 SQVTM, CDR2 ANQGSEA. The CDR3 runs to 13 residues. The CDR3 region is CSAWTGETYEQYF.

The rearrangement uses TRBV5-5 and TRBJ2-1. The CDR3 length is 12 residues. From germline, CDR1 is SGHKS and CDR2 YYEKEE (reference sequence). CDR3 sequence: CASDPMADEQFF.

The chain carries TRBV14 and TRBJ2-7; without DNA, the TCRdb call of TRBD2 cannot be checked. This CDR3 contains 17 residues. In germline, CDR1 is SGHDN, CDR2 FVKESK. The CDR3 protein is CASSQVFNGRLGDEQYF. The whole variable domain, filled in from reference TRBV14 and TRBJ2-7, reads EAGVTQFPSHSVIEKGQTVTLRCDPISGHDNLYWYRRVMGKEIKFLLHFVKESKQDESGMPNNRFLAERTGGTYSTLKVQPAELEDSGVYFCASSQVFNGRLGDEQYFGPGTRLTVT.

This chain joins TRBV30 and TRBJ1-1. The CDR3 is 13 residues long. CDR1 is GTSNPN, CDR2 SVGIG, per germline (reference sequence). The CDR3 spells CAYTQVMNTEAFF.

The chain uses TRBV6-5 and TRBJ2-5; TCRdb's D call, TRBD2, is unchecked because there is no DNA. CDR1 MNHEY and CDR2 SVGAGI come from the germline V gene. The CDR3 spans 15 residues. CDR3 region: CASSPSGGAYETQYF.

The J gene is TRBJ2-7, the V gene TRBV11-2; TCRdb lists TRBD2, though no DNA is available to test this call. The CDR3 runs to 14 residues. Per germline, CDR1 SGHAT and CDR2 FQNNGV. The CDR3: CASSSIELDYEQYF. The whole variable domain, filled in from reference TRBV11-2 and TRBJ2-7, reads EAGVAQSPRYKIIEKRQSVAFWCNPISGHATLYWYQQILGQGPKLLIQFQNNGVVDDSQLPKDRFSAERLKGVDSTLKIQPAKLEDSAVYLCASSSIELDYEQYFGPGTRLTVT.

J is TRBJ2-7 and V is TRBV7-2. In germline, CDR1 is SGHTA, CDR2 FQGNSA. There are 13 residues in the CDR3. CDR3 in amino acids: CASSPDPLYEQYF.

In terms of frequency, this clonotype is medium-sized. The chain recombines TRBV5-1 with TRBJ1-2; the TCRdb D gene call, TRBD1, has no DNA to confirm it. Germline V gene sequence: CDR1 SGHRS, CDR2 YFSETQ. The CDR3 is 15 amino acids. The CDR3 sequence is CASSEPGQAYYGYTF. Drawing the rest from reference TRBV5-1 and TRBJ1-2, the complete variable domain is KAGVTQTPRYLIKTRGQQVTLSCSPISGHRSVSWYQQTPGQGLQFLFEYFSETQRNKGNFPGRFSGRQFSNSRSEMNVSTLELGDSALYLCASSEPGQAYYGYTFGSGTRLTVV.

The CDR3 spells CASGVTGNQPQHF. The chain employs TRBV12-5 and TRBJ1-5. This CDR3 region has 13 residues. Germline V lookup: CDR1 LGHNT, CDR2 FRNRAP.

The rearrangement uses TRBV19 and TRBJ1-5. The CDR3 is made up of 15 amino acids. Germline values: CDR1 LNHDA, CDR2 SQIVND (reference sequence). The CDR3 protein is CASSILPLSNQPQHF.

The V gene is TRBV2, the J gene TRBJ2-1; the D gene TCRdb calls, TRBD1, cannot be checked with no DNA. Germline values: CDR1 SNHLY, CDR2 FYNNEI. CDR3 length equals 17 residues. The CDR3 sequence is CASREETGRSSYNEQFF.

Frequency places this clonotype as large. V is TRBV7-8 and J is TRBJ2-1; TCRdb names TRBD1, which stays unverified in the absence of DNA. Germline V gives CDR1 SGHVS, CDR2 FQNEAQ. This CDR3 is 17 amino acids long. The CDR3 protein is CASSPGLLGQGNKQQFF.

The chain uses TRBV15 and TRBJ2-5. This CDR3 contains 14 residues. Per germline, CDR1 LNHNV and CDR2 YYDKDF (reference sequence). CDR3 sequence reads: CATSRDWDQETQYF.

This rearrangement joins TRBV28 to TRBJ1-1; TCRdb lists TRBD1, though no DNA is available to test this call. Germline lookup yields CDR1 MDHEN and CDR2 SYDVKM. This CDR3 comprises 15 residues. CDR3 residues: CASSLLGTGEAEAFF.

The chain uses TRBV24-1 and TRBJ2-2. CDR1 is KGHDR, CDR2 SFDVKD, per germline. CDR3 size: 14 residues. CDR3 residues: CATSDLGIAGELFF.

This chain joins TRBV9 and TRBJ1-4; TCRdb outputs TRBD1, but without DNA this stays unchecked. Germline assignment: CDR1 SGDLS and CDR2 YYNGEE. CDR3 length: 16 amino acids. CDR3 in amino acids: CASSLGQGAGNEKLFF.

V usage is TRBV4-1 and J usage is TRBJ1-5. Germline V lookup: CDR1 MGHRA, CDR2 YSYEKL. This CDR3 has 15 amino acids. The CDR3 sequence is CASSPTPSGNQPQHF.

This chain joins TRBV6-6 and TRBJ2-7; TCRdb returns TRBD1, unconfirmable since there is no DNA. The CDR3 runs 12 residues. Germline CDR1 and CDR2: MNHNY and SVGAGI (reference sequence). The CDR3 is CASSDITYEQYF.

The CDR3 here is CSVELSSSGANVLTF. The chain is built from TRBV29-1 and TRBJ2-6. This CDR3 region has 15 residues. CDR1 and CDR2 (germline): SQVTM, ANQGSEA.

The V gene is TRBV20-1, the J gene TRBJ1-2; TCRdb returns TRBD1, unconfirmable since there is no DNA. This CDR3 is 15 amino acids long. Germline V gene lookup returns CDR1 DFQATT and CDR2 SNEGSKA (reference sequence). The CDR3 loop reads CSATPRQAGGDGYTF.

This chain uses TRBV4-3 with TRBJ1-3. Germline V CDR1 and CDR2: LGHNA, YSLEER. There are 17 residues in the CDR3. The CDR3 loop is CASSQERQDLSGNTIYF.

The chain joins TRBV4-2 to TRBJ2-5; lacking DNA, the TRBD1 call made by TCRdb goes unchecked. This CDR3 contains 13 residues. Germline lookup yields CDR1 LGHNA and CDR2 YNFKEQ. CDR3: CASSQVQDETQYF.

The V gene is TRBV7-9, the J gene TRBJ2-7; the D call from TCRdb, TRBD2, cannot be confirmed without DNA. This CDR3 contains 17 residues. The V gene's germline CDR1 is SEHNR and CDR2 FQNEAQ (reference sequence). CDR3 amino acids: CASSLFPSGRSSYEQYF.